This TCR beta chain emerged from a study of beta chain features in type 1 diabetes. Broader study findings: TCRB CDR3s were moderately but significantly shorter in Type 1 diabetes patients in all four CD4+ subsets.

This clone has more than one count but fewer than ten. Its antigen remains unidentified. Sorting based on CD45RO/CCR7/CD25/CD127/CD95/CD27 separated CD4+ naive, central memory, regulatory and stem cell-like memory cells. The CDR3 spans 15 residues. The ends were cut back, 0 bases at V and 0 bases at J, with 8 bases in the middle. Germline V gene lookup returns CDR1 GTSNPN and CDR2 SVGIG (reference sequence). The investigators reverse transcribed all of the isolated RNA, so they sequenced expressed TCRB transcripts. Sequencing was performed with immunoSEQ multiplex PCR; in TCRdb, only in-frame clones are kept and a portion is missing. The sample contains 200,000 to 250,000 clones, roughly 14% of which appear only once.

The sample consisted of naive CD4+ T cells from blood. This clonotype was sampled from a man aged 25 to 45 with type 1 diabetes. This chain links TRBV30 with TRBJ2-2; maybe TRBD1 (5 bases). CDR3 loop: CAWSVRRANTGELFF. In DNA form, the CDR3 reads TGTGCCTGGAGTGTACGCAGGGCGAACACCGGGGAGCTGTTTTTT.